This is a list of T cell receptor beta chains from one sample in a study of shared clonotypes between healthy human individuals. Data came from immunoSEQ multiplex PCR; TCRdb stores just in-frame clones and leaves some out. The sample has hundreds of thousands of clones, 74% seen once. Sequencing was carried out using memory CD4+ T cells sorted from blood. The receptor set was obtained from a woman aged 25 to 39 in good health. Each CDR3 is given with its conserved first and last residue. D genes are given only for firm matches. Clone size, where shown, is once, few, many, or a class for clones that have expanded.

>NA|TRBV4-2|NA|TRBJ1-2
CASSQSQGGYTF
TGTGCCAGCAGCCAGAGTCAGGGGGGCTACACCTTC
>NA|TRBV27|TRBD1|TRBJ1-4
CASRSPGTGNEKLFF
TGTGCCAGCCGCTCGCCCGGGACAGGGAATGAAAAACTGTTTTTT
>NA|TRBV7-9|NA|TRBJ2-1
CASSLLPGALYNEQFF
TGTGCCAGCAGCTTACTCCCAGGGGCCCTCTACAATGAGCAGTTCTTC
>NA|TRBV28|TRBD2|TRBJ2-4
CASSLFTTSGEENIQYF
TGTGCCAGCAGTTTATTCACGACTAGCGGGGAGGAAAACATTCAGTACTTC
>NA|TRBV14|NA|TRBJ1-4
CASSQGHPGGGEKLFF
TGTGCCAGCAGCCAGGGGCACCCGGGGGGAGGTGAAAAACTGTTTTTT
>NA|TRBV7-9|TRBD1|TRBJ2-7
CASSWDRGYEQYF
TGTGCCAGCAGTTGGGACAGGGGCTACGAGCAGTACTTC
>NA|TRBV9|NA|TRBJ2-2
CASSVGGASNTGELFF
TGTGCCAGCAGCGTAGGAGGGGCCTCGAACACCGGGGAGCTGTTTTTT
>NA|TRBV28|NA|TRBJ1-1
CASSLIGGQMNTEAFF
TGTGCCAGCAGTTTAATCGGGGGGCAGATGAACACTGAAGCTTTCTTT
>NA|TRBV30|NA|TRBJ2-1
CAWSPGGKAEQFF
TGTGCCTGGAGTCCGGGCGGGAAGGCTGAGCAGTTCTTC
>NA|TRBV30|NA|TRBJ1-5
CAWSATGTAINSNQPQHF
TGTGCCTGGAGCGCCACCGGGACGGCCATTAATAGCAATCAGCCCCAGCATTTT
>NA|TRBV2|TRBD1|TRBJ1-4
CASSGQGAKGEKLFF
TGTGCCAGCAGTGGACAGGGGGCGAAGGGTGAAAAACTGTTTTTT
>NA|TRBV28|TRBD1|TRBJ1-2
CASTIIQGATNGYTF
TGTGCCAGCACCATAATACAGGGGGCCACGAATGGCTACACCTTC
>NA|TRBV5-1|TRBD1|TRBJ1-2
CASSTTGSNGYTF
TGCGCCAGCAGCACGACAGGGTCAAATGGCTACACCTTC
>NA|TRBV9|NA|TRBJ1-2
CASSVGGTGLYGYTF
TGTGCCAGCAGCGTAGGAGGAACCGGCCTCTATGGCTACACCTTC
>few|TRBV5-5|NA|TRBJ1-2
CASSLETTGLGGYTF
TGTGCCAGCAGCTTGGAAACAACCGGATTGGGTGGCTACACCTTC
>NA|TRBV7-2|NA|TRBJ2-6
CASSLGWSSGANVLTF
TGTGCCAGCAGCTTAGGCTGGAGCTCTGGGGCCAACGTCCTGACTTTC
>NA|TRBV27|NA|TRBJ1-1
CASSLWGSIQMNTEAFF
TGTGCCAGCAGTTTATGGGGCAGCATTCAAATGAACACTGAAGCTTTCTTT
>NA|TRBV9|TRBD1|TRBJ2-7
CASSVVGQSYEQYF
TGTGCCAGCAGCGTAGTGGGACAGAGCTACGAGCAGTACTTC
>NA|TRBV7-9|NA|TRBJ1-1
CASSLLEPANTEAFF
TGTGCCAGCAGCTTACTCGAACCTGCGAACACTGAAGCTTTCTTT
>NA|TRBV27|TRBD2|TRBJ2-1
CASSQPTGSTSAGGLGIEQFF
TGTGCCAGCAGTCAACCCACAGGGTCGACTAGCGCGGGAGGGTTGGGGATTGAGCAGTTCTTC
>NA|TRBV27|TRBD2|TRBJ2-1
CASSRWGSGKYNEQFF
TGTGCCAGCAGCCGATGGGGTAGCGGGAAGTACAATGAGCAGTTCTTC
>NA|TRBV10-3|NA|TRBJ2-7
CATREALGRREQYF
TGTGCCACCCGAGAAGCGCTTGGTAGGCGCGAGCAGTACTTC
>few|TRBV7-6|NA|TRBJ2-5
CASSLSYASQTQYF
TGTGCCAGCAGCTTAAGTTACGCGAGTCAGACCCAGTACTTC
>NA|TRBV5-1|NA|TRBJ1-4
CASSRLATNEKLFF
TGCGCCAGCAGCCGCCTCGCAACTAATGAAAAACTGTTTTTT